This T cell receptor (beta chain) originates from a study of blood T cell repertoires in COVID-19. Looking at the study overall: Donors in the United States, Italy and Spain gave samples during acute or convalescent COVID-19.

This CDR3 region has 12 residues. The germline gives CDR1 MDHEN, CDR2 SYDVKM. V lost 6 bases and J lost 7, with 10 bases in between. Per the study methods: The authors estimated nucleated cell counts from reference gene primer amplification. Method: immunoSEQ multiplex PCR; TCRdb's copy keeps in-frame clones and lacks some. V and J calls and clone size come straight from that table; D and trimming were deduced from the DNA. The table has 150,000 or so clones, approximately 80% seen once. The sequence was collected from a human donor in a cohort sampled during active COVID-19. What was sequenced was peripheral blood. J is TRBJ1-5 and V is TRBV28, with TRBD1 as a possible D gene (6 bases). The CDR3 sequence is CASRTQGQPQHF. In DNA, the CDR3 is TGTGCCAGCAGGACACAGGGCCAGCCCCAGCATTTT.